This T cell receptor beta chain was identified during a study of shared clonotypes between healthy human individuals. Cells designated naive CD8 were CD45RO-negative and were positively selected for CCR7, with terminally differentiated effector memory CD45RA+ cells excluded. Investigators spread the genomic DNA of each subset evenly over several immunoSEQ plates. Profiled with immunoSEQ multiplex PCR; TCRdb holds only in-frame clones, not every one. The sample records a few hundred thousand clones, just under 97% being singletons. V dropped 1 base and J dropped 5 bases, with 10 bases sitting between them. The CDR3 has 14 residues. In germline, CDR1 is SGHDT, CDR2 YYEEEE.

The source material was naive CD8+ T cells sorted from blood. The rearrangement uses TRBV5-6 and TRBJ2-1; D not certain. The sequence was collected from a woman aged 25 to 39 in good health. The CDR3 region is CASSLSRADNEQFF. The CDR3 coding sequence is TGTGCCAGCAGCTTGAGTAGGGCCGACAATGAGCAGTTCTTC. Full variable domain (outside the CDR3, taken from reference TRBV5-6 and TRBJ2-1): DAGVTQSPTHLIKTRGQQVTLRCSPKSGHDTVSWYQQALGQGPQFIFQYYEEEERQRGNFPDRFSGHQFPNYSSELNVNALLLGDSALYLCASSLSRADNEQFFGPGTRLTVL.